This T cell receptor beta chain was identified during a study of blood T cell repertoires in COVID-19. As for the study in general: Researchers got acute and convalescent COVID-19 samples from the United States, Italy and Spain. Sources were T cells, B-cell-depleted T cells, or PBMCs; the material itself was cDNA or gDNA.

The length of the CDR3 is 14 residues. The germline CDR1 and CDR2 sequences are SNHLY and FYNNEI. V lost 6 bases and J lost 3, with 12 bases in between. In the authors' methods: Nucleated cell counts were estimated from reference gene primer amplification. Measured with immunoSEQ multiplex PCR; TCRdb has only the in-frame clones, and not every one. The V and J calls and clone size are taken from that table; D and trimming were inferred from the DNA. The table lists a few hundred thousand clones, 82% of them singletons. Sequencing used peripheral blood. V is TRBV2 and J is TRBJ2-1, with D perhaps matching TRBD1 (6 bases). The receptor was derived from a woman under 30 with acute or convalescent COVID-19. The CDR3: CASRGQFHYNEQFF. The CDR3 DNA is TGTGCCAGCAGAGGACAGTTCCACTACAATGAGCAGTTCTTC.